The 21 T cell receptor beta chains below come from one sample, sequenced in a study of cytomegalovirus exposure and HLA in healthy donors (dated by TCRdb to 2016 to 2017). Receptors were amplified or captured by the immunoSEQ multiplex PCR assay. A mixture of 60 forward primers for TCR Vbeta segments and 13 reverse primers for TCR Jbeta segments was used in the multiplex PCR. The clones in this table, taken by TCRdb from immuneACCESS, are in-frame only. Not every clone is retained; where verified, under half of the shortfall comes from an unresolved V gene, and the cause of the rest is unknown. The sample yields around 280,000 clones; approximately 90% were counted once. The ten largest clonotypes hold about 2% of the sample. Sequencing was performed on PBMCs. Source of these receptors: a woman aged 18 to 35 in good health and CMV-seronegative.

The rearrangement uses TRBV10-3 and TRBJ2-6, with D perhaps matching TRBD2 (6 bases). Trimming took off 4 bases at V and 0 bases at J, with 16 bases between the two ends. The germline V gene encodes CDR1 ENHRY and CDR2 SYGVKD. The CDR3 spans 18 residues. The CDR3 DNA reads as TGTGCCATCAGTGGTTCGGGGGAACCCCACTCTGGGGCCAACGTCCTGACTTTC. It codes for CAISGSGEPHSGANVLTF.

Worth noting for this clone: Other DNA sequences from this sample encode an identical CDR3 as well. J is TRBJ1-4 and V is TRBV5-1; the D is unclear. V gave up 1 base and J gave up 0 bases, with 7 bases separating them. This CDR3 has 15 amino acids. The germline CDR1 and CDR2 sequences are SGHRS and YFSETQ. The CDR3 protein is CASSLMAATNEKLFF. In nucleotides, the CDR3 is TGCGCCAGCAGCTTGATGGCTGCAACTAATGAAAAACTGTTTTTT.

A remark on this clone: Other DNA sequences in this sample translate to the same CDR3. V usage is TRBV11-2 and J usage is TRBJ1-1; no definite D call. The CDR3 totals 16 residues. CDR1 is SGHAT, CDR2 FQNNGV, per germline. V dropped 0 bases and J dropped 1 base, with 12 bases sitting between them. DNA of the CDR3: TGTGCCAGCAGCTTAGATTACGCCAGACAGAACACTGAAGCTTTCTTT. Translating gives CASSLDYARQNTEAFF.

V is TRBV5-6 and J is TRBJ2-5; possibly TRBD2 for D (5 bases). Germline V gives CDR1 SGHDT, CDR2 YYEEEE. The V end was cut by 3 bases, the J end by 7 bases, with 10 bases between. CDR3 length equals 12 residues. Written as DNA, the CDR3 is TGTGCCAGCAGCTCGGGAAGCGGGACCCAGTACTTC. It yields the protein CASSSGSGTQYF.

This sequence joins TRBV6-5 and TRBJ1-6; 11 bases align to TRBD1. Germline CDR1 MNHEY, CDR2 SVGAGI. The trim removed 4 bases at V and 9 bases at J, leaving 5 bases unmatched. The CDR3 loop spans 15 amino acids. The DNA for the CDR3 is TGTGCCAGCAGTTCAGGACAGGGGGCGCGTTCACCCCTCCACTTT. It codes for CASSSGQGARSPLHF.

J is TRBJ1-1 and V is TRBV29-1, with 7 bases aligning to TRBD1. Germline trimming cut 8 bases from V and 1 base from J; bases unmatched to any gene: 4. The CDR3 extends over 12 amino acids. In germline, CDR1 is SQVTM, CDR2 ANQGSEA. CDR3 in amino acids: CSYDRANTEAFF. CDR3 bases: TGCAGCTATGACAGGGCGAACACTGAAGCTTTCTTT.

The chain carries TRBV29-1 and TRBJ1-3; D gene ambiguous. In germline, CDR1 is SQVTM, CDR2 ANQGSEA. This CDR3 comprises 11 residues. Between the trimmed V and J ends, which lost 6 bases and 4 bases, there was a span of 7 bases. CDR3 sequence reads: CSVAGGNTIYF. Written as DNA, the CDR3 is TGCAGCGTGGCGGGGGGAAACACCATATATTTT.

The sample holds one count of this clone. The genes are TRBV28 and TRBJ2-7, with D perhaps TRBD1 (6 bases). Germline CDR1 and CDR2: MDHEN and SYDVKM. The CDR3 runs to 14 residues. V was trimmed by 7 bases and J by 3 bases, leaving 16 bases between them. CDR3 bases: TGTGCCAGCACCCTAAGGGACACCTACTACGAGCAGTACTTC. As protein: CASTLRDTYYEQYF.

This chain links TRBV19 with TRBJ1-5; tentatively, D is TRBD1 (6 bases). In germline, CDR1 is LNHDA, CDR2 SQIVND (reference sequence). Deletions cut 1 base from V and 8 bases from J, with 15 bases between. This CDR3 is built from 15 residues. CDR3 in DNA: TGTGCCAGTAGTATAGGGGGAACAGGGTGGAAGCCCCAGCATTTT. It codes for CASSIGGTGWKPQHF.

The chain links TRBV7-2 to TRBJ1-1, with 8 bases lining up with TRBD1. Trimming at V came to 5 bases and at J to 0 bases, leaving 8 bases not matched to a gene. CDR3 length: 16 amino acids. From germline, CDR1 is SGHTA and CDR2 FQGNSA. The CDR3 sequence: CASSPPDRGLNTEAFF. CDR3 in DNA: TGTGCCAGCAGCCCTCCCGACAGGGGACTGAACACTGAAGCTTTCTTT.

The chain recombines TRBV5-1 with TRBJ2-5; 7 bases are shared with TRBD2. The CDR3 extends over 15 amino acids. The trim removed 2 bases at V and 1 base at J, leaving 5 bases unmatched. CDR1 is SGHRS, CDR2 YFSETQ, per germline. CDR3 protein: CASSFQRGIQETQYF. The DNA of the CDR3 is TGCGCCAGCAGCTTTCAGCGGGGAATCCAAGAGACCCAGTACTTC.

This CDR3 is CASRDGGLEQFF. The DNA of the CDR3 is TGTGCCAGCAGGGACGGGGGGCTTGAGCAGTTCTTC. The J gene is TRBJ2-1, the V gene TRBV5-8, with D possibly being TRBD2 (7 bases). V gave up 5 bases and J gave up 9 bases, with 12 bases separating them. CDR1 is SGHTS, CDR2 YDEGEE, per germline. The CDR3 runs 12 residues.

J is TRBJ2-3 and V is TRBV5-1, with 11 bases lining up with TRBD2. Unmatched junction bases numbered 2, after V lost 4 bases and J lost 1 base. CDR1 SGHRS and CDR2 YFSETQ come from the germline V gene. The CDR3 extends over 15 amino acids. CDR3 region: CASSPTSGGTDTQYF. Here the CDR3 DNA reads TGCGCCAGCAGCCCGACTAGCGGGGGCACAGATACGCAGTATTTT. The whole variable domain, remainder taken from reference TRBV5-1 and TRBJ2-3, is KAGVTQTPRYLIKTRGQQVTLSCSPISGHRSVSWYQQTPGQGLQFLFEYFSETQRNKGNFPGRFSGRQFSNSRSEMNVSTLELGDSALYLCASSPTSGGTDTQYFGPGTRLTVL.

The V gene is TRBV4-1, the J gene TRBJ2-7, with D possibly being TRBD2 (6 bases). The CDR3 has 16 amino acids. Germline lookup yields CDR1 MGHRA and CDR2 YSYEKL. The ends were cut back, 0 bases at V and 0 bases at J, with 12 bases in the middle. The CDR3 here is CASSQDAPGSSYEQYF. CDR3 bases: TGCGCCAGCAGCCAAGATGCCCCCGGGAGCTCCTACGAGCAGTACTTC.

A single count supports this clone. This chain uses TRBV2 with TRBJ1-6; weak D call: TRBD1 (6 bases). Germline V gives CDR1 SNHLY, CDR2 FYNNEI. V shed 3 bases and J shed 10 bases, with 10 bases lying between them. The CDR3 length is 13 residues. CDR3 loop: CASSERGFSPLHF. The CDR3 DNA sequence: TGTGCCAGCAGTGAGAGGGGGTTCTCACCCCTCCACTTT.

This clone appeared once. The chain links TRBV6-1 to TRBJ1-1; D remains unclear. Germline values: CDR1 MNHNS, CDR2 SASEGT. The germline V and J ends were trimmed by 3 bases and 6 bases, with 14 bases remaining between them. The CDR3 is made up of 14 amino acids. The DNA of the CDR3 is TGTGCCAGCAGTGATTCCCAAAACCGGGCTGAAGCTTTCTTT. Encoded protein: CASSDSQNRAEAFF.

The chain uses TRBV15 and TRBJ2-1, with 8 bases that match TRBD2. Germline assignment: CDR1 LNHNV and CDR2 YYDKDF (reference sequence). This CDR3 comprises 16 residues. V was pared by 0 bases and J by 4 bases, with 5 bases of the junction left unmatched. In DNA, the CDR3 is TGTGCCACCAGCAGAGATGGAGTAGCGGGGTACAATGAGCAGTTCTTC. Protein sequence: CATSRDGVAGYNEQFF.

CDR3 DNA: TGTGCCAGCAGTTTTTACAGGGACAATGAGCAGTTCTTC. Protein: CASSFYRDNEQFF. The chain couples TRBV27 to TRBJ2-1, with TRBD1 as a possible D gene (6 bases). The CDR3 loop spans 13 amino acids. The germline V gene encodes CDR1 MNHEY and CDR2 SMNVEV (reference sequence). Trimming removed 3 bases at V and 5 bases at J, with 8 bases between.

The chain employs TRBV6-6 and TRBJ1-3, with D maybe TRBD1 (5 bases). V was shortened by 2 bases and J by 0 bases, with 8 bases between the two germline ends. CDR3 length equals 15 residues. Germline loops: CDR1 MNHNY, CDR2 SVGAGI (reference sequence). The DNA for the CDR3 is TGTGCCAGCAGTTACGGGGCTTACTCTGGAAACACCATATATTTT. The encoded protein is CASSYGAYSGNTIYF.

The V gene is TRBV2, the J gene TRBJ2-2, with 8 bases identical to TRBD2. Germline CDR1 reads SNHLY; CDR2 reads FYNNEI. The V and J ends lost 11 bases and 6 bases, in that order; junction bases with no gene match: 11. The CDR3 runs 14 residues. The CDR3 loop reads CASRGGAFSGELFF. In nucleotides, the CDR3 is TGTGCCTCCCGGGGGGGGGCCTTTTCCGGGGAGCTGTTTTTT.

The rearrangement uses TRBV7-9 and TRBJ2-3; 10 bases are shared with TRBD2. The CDR3 runs 15 residues. Looked up from germline, CDR1 is SEHNR and CDR2 is FQNEAQ (reference sequence). Losses at the gene ends were 5 bases for V and 2 bases for J; bases not matched to a gene: 4. The CDR3 DNA reads as TGTGCCAGCAGCCCTCTAGCGGGGGACACAGATACGCAGTATTTT. Its protein is CASSPLAGDTDTQYF.